This T cell receptor beta chain was recovered during a study of shared clonotypes between healthy human individuals. Study information: Each donor's CD8 memory used one plate, CD8 naive two, each CD4 subset three. Study outcomes and limitations: The sharing of around 5% of naive CD4 clonotypes was seen across several donors.

TCRdb keeps only in-frame clones here, not all; method: immunoSEQ multiplex PCR. This table has around 1.5 million clones, 98% appearing once. Of note for this clone: The antigen remains unidentified.

Germline-derived CDR1 and CDR2 are MNHNS and SASEGT. The trim removed 3 bases at V and 4 bases at J, leaving 9 bases unmatched. There are 16 residues in the CDR3. A CD45RA+ naive subset and a CD45RA-negative memory subset were split from CD4+ cells. This sequence was found in a man between 25 and 39 years old in good health. Sequencing input: naive CD4+ T cells sorted from blood. Subset described: CD45RA+ positively selected. The chain combines TRBV6-1 with TRBJ2-5, with 9 positions matching TRBD2. This chain's CDR3 is CASSDSLAGMGETQYF. In nucleotides, the CDR3 is TGTGCCAGCAGTGATTCCCTAGCGGGGATGGGAGAGACCCAGTACTTC.